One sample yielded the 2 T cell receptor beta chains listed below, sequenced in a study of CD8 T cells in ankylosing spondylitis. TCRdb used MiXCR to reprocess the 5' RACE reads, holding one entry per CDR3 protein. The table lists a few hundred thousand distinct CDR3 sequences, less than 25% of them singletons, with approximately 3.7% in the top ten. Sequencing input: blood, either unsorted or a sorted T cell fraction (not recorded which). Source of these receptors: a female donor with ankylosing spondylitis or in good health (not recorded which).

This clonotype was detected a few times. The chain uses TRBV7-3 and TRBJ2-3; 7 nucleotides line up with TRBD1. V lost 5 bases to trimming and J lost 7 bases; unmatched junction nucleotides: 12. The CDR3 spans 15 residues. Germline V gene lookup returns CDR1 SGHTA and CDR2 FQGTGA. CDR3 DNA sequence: TGTGCCAGCAGCCCCGACGGACAGGACTTTCATACGCAGTATTTT. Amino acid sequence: CASSPDGQDFHTQYF.

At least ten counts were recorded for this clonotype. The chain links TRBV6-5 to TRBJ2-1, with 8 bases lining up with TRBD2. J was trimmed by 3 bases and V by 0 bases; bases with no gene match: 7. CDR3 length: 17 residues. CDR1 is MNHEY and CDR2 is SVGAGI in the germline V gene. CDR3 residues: CASSYSGLAGLYNEQFF. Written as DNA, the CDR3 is TGTGCCAGCAGTTACTCCGGGTTAGCGGGACTCTACAATGAGCAGTTCTTC.